This TCR beta chain was observed in a study of radiation and T cells in renal cell carcinoma. General observations from the study: Irradiated tumors held more dominant CDR3 motifs than control tumors. Top 100 clonotypes averaged approximately 54% in irradiated versus roughly 43% in nephrectomy-only tumors.

Profiled with immunoSEQ multiplex PCR; TCRdb holds only in-frame clones, not every one. The table has about 24,000 clones, roughly 50% seen once. Indicated treatment: treatment-naive control, cytoreductive nephrectomy. Control samples are tumors resected by cytoreductive nephrectomy without prior radiation. The tumor was a clear cell renal cell carcinoma. The CDR3 covers 14 residues. The germline CDR1 and CDR2 sequences are GTSNPN and SVGIG (reference sequence). V dropped 5 bases and J dropped 0; count of bases not matched to a gene: 6. Points on this clone: The antigen is undetermined.

The receptor was derived from a man in his forties with renal cell carcinoma. This rearrangement joins TRBV30 to TRBJ2-7; TRBD1 matches at 8 bases. Sequenced here: tumor tissue, sampled from a patient whose treatment was nephrectomy without radiotherapy. CDR3 nucleotide sequence: TGTGCCTGGGGGGGACAGGCAAGCTCCTACGAGCAGTACTTC. Translating gives CAWGGQASSYEQYF.